This T cell receptor beta chain was identified in a study of shared clonotypes between healthy human individuals. The study drew all its donors from Caucasian adults living in Nashville, Tennessee. Study-level results: Few donors limited the genetic and exposure-history diversity represented.

Trimming took off 5 bases at V and 8 bases at J, with 12 bases between the two ends. The CDR3 is 11 amino acids. Germline CDR1 DFQATT, CDR2 SNEGSKA (reference sequence). Remarks on this clone: The antigen is undetermined.

Over several immunoSEQ plates, each subset's genomic DNA was distributed in even portions. Template amounts of approximately 310 ng DNA, tens of thousands of T cell genomes, were employed in unsorted PBMC replicate PCRs. TCRdb's copy holds only in-frame clones and misses some; the assay was immunoSEQ multiplex PCR. The table records about half a million clones, roughly four fifths of them present only once. The chain combines TRBV20-1 with TRBJ1-2; no firm D call. Specimen: PBMCs. The receptor was isolated from a woman in her 40s in good health. Some clones in this sample may be carry-over from other donors' samples. The CDR3 is CSARMSWGYTF. The CDR3 nucleotides read TGCAGTGCTCGCATGTCCTGGGGCTACACCTTC.